This entry lists 7 T cell receptor beta chains sequenced from one sample in a study of CD8+ T cells in alopecia areata. Following extraction, RNA underwent reverse transcription to cDNA, which served as the sequencing template. Generated by immunoSEQ multiplex PCR, the TCRdb table keeps only in-frame clones and is missing some. The repertoire consists of under 70,000 clones, with approximately 96% occurring once and the leading ten covering 20% to 30%. The material sequenced was CD8+ T cells sorted from blood, taken at week 0. These receptors originate from a human donor with alopecia areata.

This chain joins TRBV28 and TRBJ2-5, with 7 bases that match TRBD1. The CDR3 contains 14 residues. V lost 4 bases, J lost 1 base, and 3 bases stayed unmatched. CDR1 MDHEN and CDR2 SYDVKM come from the germline V gene. CDR3 sequence: CASSSGQPQETQYF. The CDR3 nucleotides are TGTGCCAGCAGTTCGGGACAGCCCCAAGAGACCCAGTACTTC.

V is TRBV27 and J is TRBJ2-2; 8 bases match TRBD2. The V segment lost 4 bases and the J segment 6 bases; nucleotides outside the gene matches: 4. The CDR3 has 14 amino acids. Per germline, CDR1 MNHEY and CDR2 SMNVEV (reference sequence). DNA for the CDR3: TGTGCCAGCAGTTCGGGACTAGGGTCCGGGGAGCTGTTTTTT. The encoded protein is CASSSGLGSGELFF.

The chain couples TRBV5-4 to TRBJ2-1, with 8 bases identical to TRBD1. CDR1 is SGHNT and CDR2 is YYREEE in the germline V gene (reference sequence). This CDR3 spans 14 amino acids. Trimming took 5 bases from V and 1 from J; bases not matched to a gene: 2. The CDR3: CASSNRGSYNEQFF. The CDR3 region has the DNA TGTGCCAGCAGTAACAGGGGGTCCTACAATGAGCAGTTCTTC.

V usage is TRBV7-9 and J usage is TRBJ2-7; D remains ambiguous. Trimming pared 5 bases from V and 5 bases from J, leaving 10 bases between. Germline V gene sequence: CDR1 SEHNR, CDR2 FQNEAQ (reference sequence). This CDR3 comprises 12 residues. The CDR3 here is CASSHLKDEQYF. The CDR3 DNA reads TGTGCCAGCAGCCACCTAAAAGACGAGCAGTACTTC.

The chain carries TRBV5-1 and TRBJ1-2; D is uncertain. Germline lookup yields CDR1 SGHRS and CDR2 YFSETQ. V lost 3 bases to trimming and J lost 2 bases, with 17 bases between them. The CDR3 covers 16 residues. The CDR3 DNA reads as TGCGCCAGCAGCTGGCCCCCTGTGGAGGGAAACTATGGCTACACCTTC. Translated: CASSWPPVEGNYGYTF.

The V gene is TRBV4-1, the J gene TRBJ1-6; tentative D call: TRBD1 (5 bases). Per germline, CDR1 MGHRA and CDR2 YSYEKL. The CDR3 is 18 amino acids. V was cut by 0 bases and J by 3 bases, with 15 bases left in between. Here the CDR3 reads CASSQDAGGTYYNSPLHF. In DNA, the CDR3 is TGCGCCAGCAGCCAAGACGCCGGAGGGACCTACTATAATTCACCCCTCCACTTT.

On this clone itself: At one of its ends the junction is not consistent with the germline gene, which may arise from a read error. The V and J genes are TRBV7-9 and TRBJ1-1; D uncertain. The CDR3 is 11 residues long. Germline values: CDR1 SEHNR, CDR2 FQNEAQ (reference sequence). The CDR3 bases are TGTGCCAGCAGTCGTTCCTCGGGCGTACTCTTT. Its translation is CASSRSSGVLF.